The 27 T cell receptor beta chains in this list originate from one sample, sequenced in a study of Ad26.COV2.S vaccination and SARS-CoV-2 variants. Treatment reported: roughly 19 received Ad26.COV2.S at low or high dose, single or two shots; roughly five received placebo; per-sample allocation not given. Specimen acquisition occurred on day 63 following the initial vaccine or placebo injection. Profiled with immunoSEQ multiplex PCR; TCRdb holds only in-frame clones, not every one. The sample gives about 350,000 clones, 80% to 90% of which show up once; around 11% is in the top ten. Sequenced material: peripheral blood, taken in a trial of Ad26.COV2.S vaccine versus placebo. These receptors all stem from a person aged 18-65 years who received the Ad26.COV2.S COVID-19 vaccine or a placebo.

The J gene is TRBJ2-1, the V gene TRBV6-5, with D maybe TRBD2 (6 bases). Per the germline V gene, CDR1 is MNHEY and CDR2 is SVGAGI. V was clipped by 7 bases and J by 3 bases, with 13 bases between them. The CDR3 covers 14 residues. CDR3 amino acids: CASNPRGGYNEQFF. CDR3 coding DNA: TGTGCCAGCAATCCGCGGGGTGGCTACAATGAGCAGTTCTTC.

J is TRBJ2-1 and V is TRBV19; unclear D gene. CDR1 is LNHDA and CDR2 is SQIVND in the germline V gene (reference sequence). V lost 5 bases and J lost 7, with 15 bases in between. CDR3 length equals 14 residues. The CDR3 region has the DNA TGTGCCAGTAGTGAGCGCGCGCCTCTTAATGAGCAGTTCTTC. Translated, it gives CASSERAPLNEQFF.

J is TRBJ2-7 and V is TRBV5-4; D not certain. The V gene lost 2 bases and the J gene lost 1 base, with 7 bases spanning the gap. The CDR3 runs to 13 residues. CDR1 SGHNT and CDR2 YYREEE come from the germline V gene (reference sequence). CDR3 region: CASSFRSSYEQYF. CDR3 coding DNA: TGTGCCAGCAGCTTTCGGAGTTCCTACGAGCAGTACTTC.

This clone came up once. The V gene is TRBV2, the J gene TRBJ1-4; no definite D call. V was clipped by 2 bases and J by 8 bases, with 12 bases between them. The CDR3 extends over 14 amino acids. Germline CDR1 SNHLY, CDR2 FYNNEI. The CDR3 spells CASSELGGYEKLFF. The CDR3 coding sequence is TGTGCCAGCAGTGAATTGGGAGGCTACGAAAAACTGTTTTTT.

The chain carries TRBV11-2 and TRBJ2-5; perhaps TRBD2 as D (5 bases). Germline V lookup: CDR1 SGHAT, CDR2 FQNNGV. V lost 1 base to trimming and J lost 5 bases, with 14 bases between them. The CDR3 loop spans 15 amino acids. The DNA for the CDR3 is TGTGCCAGCAGCTTAGTTGGGAGCCCGGTGGAGACCCAGTACTTC. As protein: CASSLVGSPVETQYF. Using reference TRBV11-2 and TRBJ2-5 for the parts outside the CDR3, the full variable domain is EAGVAQSPRYKIIEKRQSVAFWCNPISGHATLYWYQQILGQGPKLLIQFQNNGVVDDSQLPKDRFSAERLKGVDSTLKIQPAKLEDSAVYLCASSLVGSPVETQYFGPGTRLLVL.

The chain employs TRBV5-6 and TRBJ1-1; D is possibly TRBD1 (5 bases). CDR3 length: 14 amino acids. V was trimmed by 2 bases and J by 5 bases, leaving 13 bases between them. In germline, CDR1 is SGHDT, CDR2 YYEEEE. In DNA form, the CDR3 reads TGTGCCAGCAGCTTCGGGGGGTCCGGGACTGAAGCTTTCTTT. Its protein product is CASSFGGSGTEAFF.

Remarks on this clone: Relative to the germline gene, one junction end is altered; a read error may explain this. The CDR3 protein is CASSLAGTQETQYF. The CDR3 coding sequence is TGTGCTAGCAGCTTAGCAGGGACCCAAGAGACCCAGTACTTC. The chain is built from TRBV7-7 and TRBJ2-5, with D possibly called TRBD1 or TRBD2 (5 bases each). From germline, CDR1 is SSHAT and CDR2 FNYEAQ (reference sequence). This CDR3 region has 14 residues.

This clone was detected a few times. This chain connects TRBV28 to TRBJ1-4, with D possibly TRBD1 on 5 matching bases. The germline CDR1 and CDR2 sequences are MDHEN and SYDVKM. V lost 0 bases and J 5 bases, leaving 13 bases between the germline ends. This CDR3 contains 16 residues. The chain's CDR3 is CASSLWGVLTNEKLFF. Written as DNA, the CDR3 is TGTGCCAGCAGTTTATGGGGGGTATTGACAAATGAAAAACTGTTTTTT.

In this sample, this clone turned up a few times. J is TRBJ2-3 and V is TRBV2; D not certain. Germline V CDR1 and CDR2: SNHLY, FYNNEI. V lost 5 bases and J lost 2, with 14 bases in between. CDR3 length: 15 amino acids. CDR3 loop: CASSYWASNTDTQYF. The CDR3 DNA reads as TGTGCCAGCAGTTATTGGGCCAGTAACACAGATACGCAGTATTTT.

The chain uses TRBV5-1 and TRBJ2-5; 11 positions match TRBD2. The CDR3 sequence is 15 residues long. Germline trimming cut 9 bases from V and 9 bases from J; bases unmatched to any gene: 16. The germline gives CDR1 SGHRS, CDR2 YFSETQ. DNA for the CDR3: TGCGCCATCCCTGGAGGGATAGCGGGGGGGCACTCCCAGTACTTC. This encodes CAIPGGIAGGHSQYF.

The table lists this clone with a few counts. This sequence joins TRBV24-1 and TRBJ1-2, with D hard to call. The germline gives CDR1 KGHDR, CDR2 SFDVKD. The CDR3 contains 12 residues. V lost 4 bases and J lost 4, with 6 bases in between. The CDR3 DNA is TGTGCCACCAGTGAAGAGTCCTATGGCTACACCTTC. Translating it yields CATSEESYGYTF.

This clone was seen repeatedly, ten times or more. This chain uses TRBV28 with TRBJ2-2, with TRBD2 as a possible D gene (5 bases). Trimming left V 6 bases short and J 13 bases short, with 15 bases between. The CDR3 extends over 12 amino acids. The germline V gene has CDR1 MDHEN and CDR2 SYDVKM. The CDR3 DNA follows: TGTGCCAGCAGCCCGGGGTCCGGCGGGCTGTTTTTT. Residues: CASSPGSGGLFF.

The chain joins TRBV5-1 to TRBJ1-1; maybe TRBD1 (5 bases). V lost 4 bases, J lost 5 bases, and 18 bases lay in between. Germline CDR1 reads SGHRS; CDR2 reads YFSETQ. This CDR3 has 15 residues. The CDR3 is CASSNGAGFRTEAFF. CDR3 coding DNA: TGCGCCAGCAGCAATGGGGCAGGGTTCCGAACTGAAGCTTTCTTT.

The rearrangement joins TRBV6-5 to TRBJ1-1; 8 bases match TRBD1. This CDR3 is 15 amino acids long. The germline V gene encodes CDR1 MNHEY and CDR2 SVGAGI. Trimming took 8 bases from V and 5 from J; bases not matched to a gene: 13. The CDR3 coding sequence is TGTGCCAGCCGAACCGGGCAGGGGGCGGGGACTGAAGCTTTCTTT. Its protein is CASRTGQGAGTEAFF.

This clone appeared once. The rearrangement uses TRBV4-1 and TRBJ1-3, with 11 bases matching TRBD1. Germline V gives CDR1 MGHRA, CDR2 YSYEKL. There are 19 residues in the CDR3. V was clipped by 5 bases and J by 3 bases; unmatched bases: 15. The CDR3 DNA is TGCGCCAGCAGCGGCCTAGGACGGACAGGGGGCTTGGTTGGAAACACCATATATTTT. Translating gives CASSGLGRTGGLVGNTIYF.

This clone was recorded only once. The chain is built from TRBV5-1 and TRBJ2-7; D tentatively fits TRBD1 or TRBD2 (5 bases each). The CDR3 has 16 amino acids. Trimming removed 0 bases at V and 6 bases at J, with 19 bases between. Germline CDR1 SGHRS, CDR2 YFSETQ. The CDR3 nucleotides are TGCGCCAGCAGCTTGGGGGGGATCCAGGGTTGGTCCGAGCAGTACTTC. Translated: CASSLGGIQGWSEQYF.

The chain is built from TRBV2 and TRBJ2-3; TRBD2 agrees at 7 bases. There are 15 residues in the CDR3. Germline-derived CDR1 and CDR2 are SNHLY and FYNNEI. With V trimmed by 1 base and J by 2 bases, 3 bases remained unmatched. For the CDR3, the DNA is TGTGCCAGCAGTGAAGAGCGGGGCTACACAGATACGCAGTATTTT. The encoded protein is CASSEERGYTDTQYF. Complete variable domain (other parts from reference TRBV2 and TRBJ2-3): EPEVTQTPSHQVTQMGQEVILRCVPISNHLYFYWYRQILGQKVEFLVSFYNNEISEKSEIFDDQFSVERPDGSNFTLKIRSTKLEDSAMYFCASSEERGYTDTQYFGPGTRLTVL.

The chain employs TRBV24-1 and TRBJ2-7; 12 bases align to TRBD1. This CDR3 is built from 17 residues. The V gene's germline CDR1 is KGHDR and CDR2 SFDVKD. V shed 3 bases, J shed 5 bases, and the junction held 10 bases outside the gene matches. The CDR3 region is CATSDPGTGGLADEQYF. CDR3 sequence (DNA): TGTGCCACCAGTGATCCCGGGACAGGGGGCCTCGCGGACGAGCAGTACTTC.

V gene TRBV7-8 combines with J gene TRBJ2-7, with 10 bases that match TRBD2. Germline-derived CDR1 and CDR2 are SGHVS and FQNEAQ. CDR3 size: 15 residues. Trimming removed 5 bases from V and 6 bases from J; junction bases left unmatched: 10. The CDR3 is CASSMSGGDVGEQYF. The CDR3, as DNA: TGTGCCAGCAGCATGAGCGGGGGGGACGTTGGCGAGCAGTACTTC.

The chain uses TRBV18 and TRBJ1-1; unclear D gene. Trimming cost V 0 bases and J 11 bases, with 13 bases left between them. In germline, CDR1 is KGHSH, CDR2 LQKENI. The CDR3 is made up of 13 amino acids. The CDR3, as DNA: TGTGCCAGCTCACCACCCGTTCAACAAGCGGCTTTCTTT. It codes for CASSPPVQQAAFF.

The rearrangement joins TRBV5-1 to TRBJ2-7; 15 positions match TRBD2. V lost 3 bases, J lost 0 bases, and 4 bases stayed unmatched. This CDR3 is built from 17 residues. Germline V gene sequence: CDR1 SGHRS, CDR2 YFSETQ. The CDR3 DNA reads TGCGCCAGCAGCTCCGGGACTAGCGGGGGGACCTCCTACGAGCAGTACTTC. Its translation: CASSSGTSGGTSYEQYF.

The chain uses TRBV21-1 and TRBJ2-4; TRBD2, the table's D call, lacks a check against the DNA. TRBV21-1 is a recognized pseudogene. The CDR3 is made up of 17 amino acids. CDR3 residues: CASSKVSGRATKNIQYF. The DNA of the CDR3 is TGTGCCAGCAGCAAAGTAAGCGGGAGGGCCACCAAAAACATTCAGTACTTC.

This chain's CDR3 is CASSFPRGNGYTF. The CDR3 DNA follows: TGTGCCAGCAGTTTCCCCAGGGGGAATGGCTACACCTTC. The chain joins TRBV28 to TRBJ1-2; the match to TRBD1 covers 7 bases. Germline lookup yields CDR1 MDHEN and CDR2 SYDVKM. J was trimmed by 6 bases and V by 3 bases; bases with no gene match: 4. The CDR3 is 13 amino acids.

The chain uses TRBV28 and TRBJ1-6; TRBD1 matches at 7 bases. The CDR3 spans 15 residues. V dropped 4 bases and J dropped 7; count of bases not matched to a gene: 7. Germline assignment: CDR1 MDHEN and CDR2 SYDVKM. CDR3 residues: CASSSTGTDNSPLHF. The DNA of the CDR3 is TGTGCCAGCAGTTCAACCGGGACAGACAATTCACCCCTCCACTTT.

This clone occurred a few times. CDR3 sequence reads: CASSPLEGEQFF. The CDR3 DNA sequence: TGTGCCAGCAGTCCCCTTGAGGGGGAGCAGTTCTTC. The chain links TRBV12-3 or TRBV12-4 to TRBJ2-1; D may be TRBD1 or TRBD2 (5 bases each). The CDR3 runs to 12 residues. The V gene lost 5 bases and the J gene lost 10 bases, with 12 bases spanning the gap.

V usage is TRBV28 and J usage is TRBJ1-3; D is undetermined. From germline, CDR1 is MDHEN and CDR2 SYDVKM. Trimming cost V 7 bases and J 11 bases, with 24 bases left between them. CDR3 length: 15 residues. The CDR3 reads CASTPPGSESVAIYF. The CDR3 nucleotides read TGTGCCAGCACCCCGCCGGGGTCCGAGAGCGTCGCCATATATTTT.

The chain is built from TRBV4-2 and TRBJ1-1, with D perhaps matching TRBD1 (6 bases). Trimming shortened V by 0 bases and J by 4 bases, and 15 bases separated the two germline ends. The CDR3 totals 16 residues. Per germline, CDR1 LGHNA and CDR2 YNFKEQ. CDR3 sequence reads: CASSQDQSARGTEAFF. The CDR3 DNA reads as TGTGCCAGCAGCCAAGATCAATCGGCCAGGGGCACTGAAGCTTTCTTT.